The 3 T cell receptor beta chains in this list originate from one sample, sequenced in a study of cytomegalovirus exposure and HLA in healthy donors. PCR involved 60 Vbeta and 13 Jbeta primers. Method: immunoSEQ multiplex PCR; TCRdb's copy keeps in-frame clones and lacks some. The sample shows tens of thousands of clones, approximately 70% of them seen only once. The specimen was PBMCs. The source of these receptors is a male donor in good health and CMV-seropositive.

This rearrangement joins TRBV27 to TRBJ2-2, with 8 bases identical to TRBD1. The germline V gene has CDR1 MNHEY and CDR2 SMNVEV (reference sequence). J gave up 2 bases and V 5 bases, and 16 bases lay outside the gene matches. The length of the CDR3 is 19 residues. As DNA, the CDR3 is TGTGCCAGCAGTCCCCCTGACGCCGGACAGGGAAACAACACCGGGGAGCTGTTTTTT. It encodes CASSPPDAGQGNNTGELFF.

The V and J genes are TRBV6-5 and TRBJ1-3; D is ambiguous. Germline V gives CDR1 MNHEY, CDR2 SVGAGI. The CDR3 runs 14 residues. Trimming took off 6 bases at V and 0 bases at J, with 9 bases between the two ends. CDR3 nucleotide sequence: TGTGCCAGCAGCCAAACATCCTCTGGAAACACCATATATTTT. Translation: CASSQTSSGNTIYF.

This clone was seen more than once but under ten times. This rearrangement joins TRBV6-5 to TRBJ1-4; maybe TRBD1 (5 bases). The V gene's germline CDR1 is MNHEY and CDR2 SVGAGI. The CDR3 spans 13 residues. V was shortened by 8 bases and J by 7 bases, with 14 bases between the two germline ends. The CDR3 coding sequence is TGTGCCAGCTCTGGGCAGGGAGGTGAAAAACTGTTTTTT. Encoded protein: CASSGQGGEKLFF.